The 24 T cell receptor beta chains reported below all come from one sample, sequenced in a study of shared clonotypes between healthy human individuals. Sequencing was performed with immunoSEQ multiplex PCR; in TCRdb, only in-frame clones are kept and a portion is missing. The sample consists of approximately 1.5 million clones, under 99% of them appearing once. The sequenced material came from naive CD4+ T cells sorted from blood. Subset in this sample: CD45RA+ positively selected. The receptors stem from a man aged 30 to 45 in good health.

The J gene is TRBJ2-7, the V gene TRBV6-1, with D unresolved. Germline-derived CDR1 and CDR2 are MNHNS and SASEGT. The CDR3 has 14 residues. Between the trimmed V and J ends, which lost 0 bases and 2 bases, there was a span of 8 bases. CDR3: CASSEALEPYEQYF. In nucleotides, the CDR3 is TGTGCCAGCAGTGAAGCGCTGGAACCCTACGAGCAGTACTTC.

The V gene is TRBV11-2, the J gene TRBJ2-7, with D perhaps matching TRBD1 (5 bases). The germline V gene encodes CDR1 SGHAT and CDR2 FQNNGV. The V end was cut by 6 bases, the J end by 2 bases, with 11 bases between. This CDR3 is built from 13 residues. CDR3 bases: TGTGCCAGCAGATTACAGGTCACCTACGAGCAGTACTTC. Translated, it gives CASRLQVTYEQYF.

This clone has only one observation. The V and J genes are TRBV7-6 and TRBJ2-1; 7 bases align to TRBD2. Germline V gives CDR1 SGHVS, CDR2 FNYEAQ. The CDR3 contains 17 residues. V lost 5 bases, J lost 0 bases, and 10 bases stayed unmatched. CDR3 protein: CASSPSGGSSSYNEQFF. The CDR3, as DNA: TGTGCCAGCAGCCCGTCGGGAGGCTCGAGCTCCTACAATGAGCAGTTCTTC.

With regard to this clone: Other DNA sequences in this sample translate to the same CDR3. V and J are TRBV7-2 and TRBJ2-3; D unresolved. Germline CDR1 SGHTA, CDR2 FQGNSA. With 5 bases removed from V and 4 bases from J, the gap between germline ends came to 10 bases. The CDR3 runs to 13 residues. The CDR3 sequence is CASSPPYADTQYF. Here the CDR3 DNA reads TGTGCCAGCAGCCCCCCTTACGCAGATACGCAGTATTTT.

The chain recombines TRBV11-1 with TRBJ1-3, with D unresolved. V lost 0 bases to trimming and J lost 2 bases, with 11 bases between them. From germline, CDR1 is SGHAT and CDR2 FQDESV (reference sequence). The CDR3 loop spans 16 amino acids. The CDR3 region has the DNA TGTGCCAGCAGCTTAGCGCGGACGTCGGCTGGAAACACCATATATTTT. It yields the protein CASSLARTSAGNTIYF. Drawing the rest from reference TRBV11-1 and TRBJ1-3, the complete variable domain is EAEVAQSPRYKITEKSQAVAFWCDPISGHATLYWYRQILGQGPELLVQFQDESVVDDSQLPKDRFSAERLKGVDSTLKIQPAELGDSAMYLCASSLARTSAGNTIYFGEGSWLTVV.

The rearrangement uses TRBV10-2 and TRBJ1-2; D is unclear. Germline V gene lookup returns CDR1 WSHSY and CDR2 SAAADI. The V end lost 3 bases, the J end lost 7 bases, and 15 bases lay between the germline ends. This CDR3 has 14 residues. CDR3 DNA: TGCGCCAGCAGTGAAAAAGACTATACCGCTGGCTACACCTTC. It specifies CASSEKDYTAGYTF.

The CDR3 protein is CASSPGSPRLAGADEQYF. In DNA, the CDR3 is TGTGCCAGCAGCCCCGGGTCCCCACGACTAGCGGGAGCCGACGAGCAGTACTTC. The chain recombines TRBV7-9 with TRBJ2-7; 12 bases align to TRBD2. The CDR3 consists of 18 residues. The germline V gene encodes CDR1 SEHNR and CDR2 FQNEAQ (reference sequence). V was pared by 5 bases and J by 5 bases, with 16 bases of the junction left unmatched. The variable domain in full, with the rest retrieved from reference TRBV7-9 and TRBJ2-7, is DTGVSQNPRHKITKRGQNVTFRCDPISEHNRLYWYRQTLGQGPEFLTYFQNEAQLEKSRLLSDRFSAERPKGSFSTLEIQRTEQGDSAMYLCASSPGSPRLAGADEQYFGPGTRLTVT.

Here the CDR3 DNA reads TGTGCCAGTAGTCACGGACAGGGGGTGAGCACAGATACGCAGTATTTT. Translated: CASSHGQGVSTDTQYF. The chain has TRBV19 and TRBJ2-3; 10 bases are a match to TRBD1. The germline gives CDR1 LNHDA, CDR2 SQIVND (reference sequence). V gave up 5 bases and J gave up 0 bases; unmatched junction bases: 5. This CDR3 has 16 residues.

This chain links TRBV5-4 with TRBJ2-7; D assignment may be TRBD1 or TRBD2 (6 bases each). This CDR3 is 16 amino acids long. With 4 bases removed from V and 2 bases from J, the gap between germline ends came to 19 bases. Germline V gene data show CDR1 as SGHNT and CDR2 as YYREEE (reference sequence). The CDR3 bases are TGTGCCAGCAGCGGCGGGTGGGGGCCTAGCGCCTACGAGCAGTACTTC. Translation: CASSGGWGPSAYEQYF.

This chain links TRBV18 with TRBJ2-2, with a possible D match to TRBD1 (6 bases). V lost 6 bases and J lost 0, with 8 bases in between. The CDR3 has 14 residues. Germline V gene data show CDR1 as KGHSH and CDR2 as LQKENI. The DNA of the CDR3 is TGTGCCAGCTCCCGGACAGCGAACACCGGGGAGCTGTTTTTT. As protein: CASSRTANTGELFF.

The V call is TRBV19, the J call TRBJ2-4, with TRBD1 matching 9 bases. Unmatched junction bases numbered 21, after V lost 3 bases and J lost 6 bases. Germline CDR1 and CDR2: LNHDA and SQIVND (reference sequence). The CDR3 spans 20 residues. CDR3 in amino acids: CASSIPGPVVNRDRANIQYF. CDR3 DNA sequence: TGTGCCAGTAGTATCCCGGGGCCAGTAGTAAACCGGGACAGGGCAAACATTCAGTACTTC.

The CDR3: CASSIRDRGADTQYF. Here the CDR3 DNA reads TGCGCCAGCAGCATACGGGACAGGGGAGCAGATACGCAGTATTTT. The rearrangement joins TRBV5-1 to TRBJ2-3; TRBD1 matches 10 bases. Germline V CDR1 and CDR2: SGHRS, YFSETQ. The CDR3 is 15 amino acids. The ends lost 4 bases at V and 4 bases at J; junction bases unmatched: 6.

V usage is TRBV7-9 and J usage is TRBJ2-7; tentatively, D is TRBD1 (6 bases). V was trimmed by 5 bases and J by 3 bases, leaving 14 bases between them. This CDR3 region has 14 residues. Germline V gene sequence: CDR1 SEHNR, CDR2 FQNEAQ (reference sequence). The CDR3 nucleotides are TGTGCCAGCAGCCGGATGGGACAACTCTACGAGCAGTACTTC. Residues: CASSRMGQLYEQYF.

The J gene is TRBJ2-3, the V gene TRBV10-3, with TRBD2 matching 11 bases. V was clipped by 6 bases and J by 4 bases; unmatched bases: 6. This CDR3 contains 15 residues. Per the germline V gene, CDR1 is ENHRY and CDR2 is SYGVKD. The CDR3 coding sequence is TGTGCCATCAGAGCCGGGACTAGCGGTGCAGATACGCAGTATTTT. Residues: CAIRAGTSGADTQYF.

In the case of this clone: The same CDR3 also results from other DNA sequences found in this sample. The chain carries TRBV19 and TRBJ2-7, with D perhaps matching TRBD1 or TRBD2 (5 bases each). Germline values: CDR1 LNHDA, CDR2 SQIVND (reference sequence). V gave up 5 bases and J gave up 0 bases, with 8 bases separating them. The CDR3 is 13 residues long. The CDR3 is CASSRGDSYEQYF. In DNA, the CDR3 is TGTGCCAGTAGTCGAGGGGACTCCTACGAGCAGTACTTC.

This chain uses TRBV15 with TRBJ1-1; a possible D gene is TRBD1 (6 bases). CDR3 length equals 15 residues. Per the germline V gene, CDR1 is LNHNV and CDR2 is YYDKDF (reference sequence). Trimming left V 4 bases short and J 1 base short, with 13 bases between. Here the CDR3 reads CATSIRTAPNTEAFF. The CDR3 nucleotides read TGTGCCACCAGCATCAGGACAGCCCCGAACACTGAAGCTTTCTTT.

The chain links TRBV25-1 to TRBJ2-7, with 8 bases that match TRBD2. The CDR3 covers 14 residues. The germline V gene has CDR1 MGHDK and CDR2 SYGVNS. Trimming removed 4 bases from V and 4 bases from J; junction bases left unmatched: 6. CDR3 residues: CASSGSGSLYEQYF. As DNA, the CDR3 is TGTGCCAGCAGTGGAAGCGGGAGCTTATACGAGCAGTACTTC.

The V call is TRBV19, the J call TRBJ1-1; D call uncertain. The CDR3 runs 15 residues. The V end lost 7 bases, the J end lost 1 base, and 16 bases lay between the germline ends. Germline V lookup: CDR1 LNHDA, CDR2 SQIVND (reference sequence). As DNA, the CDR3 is TGTGCCAGTACTAATAACCGAGAGGGGAACACTGAAGCTTTCTTT. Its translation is CASTNNREGNTEAFF.

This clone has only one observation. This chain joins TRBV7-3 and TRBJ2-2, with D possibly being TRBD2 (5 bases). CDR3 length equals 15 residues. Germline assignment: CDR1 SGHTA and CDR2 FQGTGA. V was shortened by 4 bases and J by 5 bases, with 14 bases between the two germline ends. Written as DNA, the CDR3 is TGTGCCAGCAGCTCCTATGGGCCGGGAACCGGGGAGCTGTTTTTT. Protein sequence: CASSSYGPGTGELFF.

This CDR3 reads CASSYRDDSDTQYF. In nucleotides, the CDR3 is TGCGCCAGCAGCTACCGGGACGACTCAGATACGCAGTATTTT. This rearrangement joins TRBV5-1 to TRBJ2-3, with D perhaps given as TRBD1 or TRBD2 (5 bases each). This CDR3 region has 14 residues. Trimming took off 3 bases at V and 4 bases at J, with 12 bases between the two ends. The germline V gene encodes CDR1 SGHRS and CDR2 YFSETQ.

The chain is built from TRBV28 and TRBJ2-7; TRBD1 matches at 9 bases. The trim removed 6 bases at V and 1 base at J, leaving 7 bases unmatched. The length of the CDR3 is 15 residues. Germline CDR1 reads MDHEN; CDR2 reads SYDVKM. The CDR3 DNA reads TGTGCCAGCAGCCCCGCCGGGACAGGGTCCTACGAGCAGTACTTC. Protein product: CASSPAGTGSYEQYF.

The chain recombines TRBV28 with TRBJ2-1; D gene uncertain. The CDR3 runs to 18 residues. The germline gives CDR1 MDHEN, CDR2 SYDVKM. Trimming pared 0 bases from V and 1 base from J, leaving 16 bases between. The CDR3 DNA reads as TGTGCCAGCAGTTTATGGGGGTGGCTGGGTAAATCCTACAATGAGCAGTTCTTC. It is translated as CASSLWGWLGKSYNEQFF.

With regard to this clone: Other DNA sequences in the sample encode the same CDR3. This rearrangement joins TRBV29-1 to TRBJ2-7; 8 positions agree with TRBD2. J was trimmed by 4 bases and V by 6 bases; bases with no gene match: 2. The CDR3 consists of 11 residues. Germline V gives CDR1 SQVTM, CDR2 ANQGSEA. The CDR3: CSVAGGYEQYF. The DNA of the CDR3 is TGCAGCGTCGCGGGGGGTTACGAGCAGTACTTC.

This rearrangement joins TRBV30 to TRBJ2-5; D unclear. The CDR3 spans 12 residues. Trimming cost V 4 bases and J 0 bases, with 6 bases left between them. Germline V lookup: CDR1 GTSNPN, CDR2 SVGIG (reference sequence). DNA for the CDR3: TGTGCCTGGAACCAAAACCAAGAGACCCAGTACTTC. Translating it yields CAWNQNQETQYF. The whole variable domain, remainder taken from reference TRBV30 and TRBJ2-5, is SQTIHQWPATLVQPVGSPLSLECTVEGTSNPNLYWYRQAAGRGLQLLFYSVGIGQISSEVPQNLSASRPQDRQFILSSKKLLLSDSGFYLCAWNQNQETQYFGPGTRLLVL.